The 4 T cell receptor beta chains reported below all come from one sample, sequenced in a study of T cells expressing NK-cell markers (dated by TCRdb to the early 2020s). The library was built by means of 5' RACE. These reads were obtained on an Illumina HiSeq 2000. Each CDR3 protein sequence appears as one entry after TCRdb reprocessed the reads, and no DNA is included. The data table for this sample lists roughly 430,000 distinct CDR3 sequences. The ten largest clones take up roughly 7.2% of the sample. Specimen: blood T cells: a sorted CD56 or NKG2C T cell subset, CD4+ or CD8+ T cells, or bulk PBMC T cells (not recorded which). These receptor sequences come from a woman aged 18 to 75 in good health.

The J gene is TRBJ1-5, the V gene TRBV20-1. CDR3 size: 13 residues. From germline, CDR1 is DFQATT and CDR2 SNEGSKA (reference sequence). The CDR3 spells CSAGGASNQPQHF.

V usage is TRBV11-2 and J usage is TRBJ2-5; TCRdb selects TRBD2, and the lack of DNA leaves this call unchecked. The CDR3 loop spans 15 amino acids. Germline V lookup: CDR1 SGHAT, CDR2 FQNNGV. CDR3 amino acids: CASSFAARASETQYF. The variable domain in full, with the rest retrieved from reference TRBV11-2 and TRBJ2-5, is EAGVAQSPRYKIIEKRQSVAFWCNPISGHATLYWYQQILGQGPKLLIQFQNNGVVDDSQLPKDRFSAERLKGVDSTLKIQPAKLEDSAVYLCASSFAARASETQYFGPGTRLLVL.

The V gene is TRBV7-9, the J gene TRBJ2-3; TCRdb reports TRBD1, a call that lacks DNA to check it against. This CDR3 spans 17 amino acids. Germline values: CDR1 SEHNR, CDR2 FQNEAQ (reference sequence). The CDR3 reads CATTEARGRLDTDTQYF.

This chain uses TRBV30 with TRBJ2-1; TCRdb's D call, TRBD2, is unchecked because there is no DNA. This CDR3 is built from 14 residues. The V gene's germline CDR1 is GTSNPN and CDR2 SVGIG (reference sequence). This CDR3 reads CAWSASGFDNEQFF.